Sequencing of this T cell receptor (beta chain) was carried out in a study of CD8 T cells in Susac syndrome. The RNA, roughly 0.45 to 1 ug, was put through reverse transcription using random hexamers. MiXCR was run by TCRdb on the immunoSEQ multiplex PCR reads, yielding one entry per CDR3 protein. The table has roughly 120,000 distinct CDR3 sequences, about 96% seen once. Both CD4+ and CD8+ T cells were negatively isolated, and TEMRA cells underwent FACS enrichment. Germline CDR1 SQVTM, CDR2 ANQGSEA. This CDR3 spans 13 amino acids. V lost 5 bases to trimming and J lost 7 bases; unmatched junction nucleotides: 10.

The sample consisted of CD4+ T cells from PBMCs. The sequence came from a human donor in good health. V and J are TRBV29-1 and TRBJ1-2; 7 bases are a match to TRBD1. The DNA of the CDR3 is TGCAGCGTTCATCAGGGGGTCGGTGGTGGCTACACCTTC. It specifies CSVHQGVGGGYTF.